A selection of T cell receptor beta chains follows, all from one sample in a study of T-cell memory formation after mild COVID-19. TCRdb itself ran the 5' RACE reads through MiXCR, one entry per CDR3 protein. Of under 200,000 distinct CDR3 sequences listed, roughly 28% were seen once; the top ten hold around 11%. The source material was PBMCs or a T cell subset sorted from them (not recorded which). The origin of the receptors is an adult woman who had mild COVID-19 (a few samples of this study predate the infection). Cell type and time point are not known. Both conserved end residues are part of each CDR3. D genes are given only for firm matches. Not all rows give a size; the values are once, few, many and, for expanded clones, a class.

v_gene,j_gene,d_gene,abundance,CDR3aa,CDR3nt
TRBV23-1,TRBJ2-5,TRBD1,few,CASSQGGQGGETQYF,TGCGCCAGCAGTCAAGGGGGACAGGGCGGGGAGACCCAGTACTTC
TRBV6-2/TRBV6-3,TRBJ2-7,TRBD2,few,CASSPGLGGEQYF,TGTGCCAGCAGCCCGGGACTAGGGGGCGAGCAGTACTTC
TRBV20-1,TRBJ1-1,-,few,CSARRDDLEAFF,TGCAGTGCTAGGAGAGACGATCTCGAAGCTTTCTTT
TRBV29-1,TRBJ1-1,-,-,CSVALITNTEAFF,TGCAGCGTTGCCCTGATCACGAACACTGAAGCTTTCTTT
TRBV12-5,TRBJ2-1,TRBD2,few,CASGPGLASANEQFF,TGTGCTAGTGGTCCAGGACTAGCGAGTGCCAATGAGCAGTTCTTC
TRBV7-9,TRBJ2-1,-,-,CASSFPAGYNEQFF,TGTGCCAGCAGCTTCCCTGCCGGCTACAATGAGCAGTTCTTC
TRBV12-3/TRBV12-4,TRBJ2-7,-,few,CASSLGNPYEQYF,TGTGCCAGCAGTTTGGGCAACCCCTACGAGCAGTACTTC
TRBV10-3,TRBJ1-1,TRBD1,-,CAIRSQQGKGNTEAFF,TGTGCCATCAGGTCGCAACAGGGGAAGGGGAACACTGAAGCTTTCTTT
TRBV23-1,TRBJ2-1,-,-,CASSQGTTEQFF,TGCGCCAGCAGTCAGGGTACGACTGAGCAGTTCTTC
TRBV7-9,TRBJ2-7,-,-,CASSPTSLEQYF,TGTGCCAGCAGCCCCACGTCCCTAGAGCAGTACTTC
TRBV10-2,TRBJ2-7,-,few,CASKEPLAMAQTYEQYF,TGCGCCAGCAAGGAACCACTAGCCATGGCACAGACCTACGAGCAGTACTTC
TRBV4-1,TRBJ2-7,-,-,CASSQEPGGGYEQYF,TGCGCCAGCAGCCAAGAACCCGGGGGCGGCTACGAGCAGTACTTC
TRBV27,TRBJ2-7,TRBD1,-,CASRPTTGGRYEQYF,TGTGCCAGCAGACCCACGACAGGGGGCAGGTACGAGCAGTACTTC
TRBV7-9,TRBJ2-2,TRBD2,-,CASSPTSGRRGTGELFF,TGTGCCAGCAGCCCAACTAGCGGGAGACGTGGCACCGGGGAGCTGTTTTTT
TRBV25-1,TRBJ2-3,-,-,CASSSETGAGTTDTQYF,TGTGCCAGCAGTAGCGAGACCGGCGCGGGCACGACAGATACGCAGTATTTT
TRBV10-3,TRBJ2-7,TRBD1,-,CAISDPGTGSYEQYF,TGTGCCATCAGTGACCCCGGGACAGGGTCCTACGAGCAGTACTTC
TRBV7-2,TRBJ1-6,-,-,CASSLVGPVNSPLHF,TGTGCCAGCAGCTTAGTGGGACCGGTAAATTCACCCCTCCACTTT
TRBV7-2,TRBJ1-2,-,few,CASSSRGRGGGYGYTF,TGTGCCAGCAGCTCTAGGGGGAGGGGCGGCGGCTATGGCTACACCTTC
TRBV4-2,TRBJ2-2,TRBD2,-,CASSQTLAPGTGELFF,TGTGCCAGCAGCCAAACACTAGCGCCGGGGACCGGTGAGCTGTTTTTT
TRBV6-1,TRBJ2-7,-,once,CASSEVTGKYEQYF,TGTGCCAGCAGTGAAGTAACAGGGAAGTACGAGCAGTACTTC
TRBV27,TRBJ1-6,-,few,CASSPAGNSPLHF,TGTGCCAGCAGTCCCGCAGGGAATTCACCCCTCCACTTT
TRBV20-1,TRBJ2-3,-,-,CSARARGNTQYF,TGCAGTGCTAGGGCCCGCGGCAATACGCAGTATTTT
TRBV5-6,TRBJ2-3,TRBD1,-,CASSAGQGYTDTQYF,TGTGCCAGCAGCGCGGGACAGGGGTATACAGATACGCAGTATTTT
TRBV7-9,TRBJ1-1,-,-,CASSSVRVVIGTEAFF,TGTGCCAGCAGCTCAGTCCGAGTGGTTATTGGGACAGAAGCTTTCTTT
TRBV5-6,TRBJ1-1,-,few,CASSLQDTEAFF,TGTGCCAGCAGCTTGCAGGACACTGAAGCTTTCTTT
TRBV5-1,TRBJ1-4,-,-,CASSLSTGAEKLFF,TGCGCCAGCAGCTTGAGCACCGGAGCGGAAAAACTGTTTTTT
TRBV7-2,TRBJ1-1,TRBD1,-,CASSFLETGRAEAFF,TGTGCCAGCAGCTTCCTCGAGACAGGGAGGGCTGAAGCTTTCTTT